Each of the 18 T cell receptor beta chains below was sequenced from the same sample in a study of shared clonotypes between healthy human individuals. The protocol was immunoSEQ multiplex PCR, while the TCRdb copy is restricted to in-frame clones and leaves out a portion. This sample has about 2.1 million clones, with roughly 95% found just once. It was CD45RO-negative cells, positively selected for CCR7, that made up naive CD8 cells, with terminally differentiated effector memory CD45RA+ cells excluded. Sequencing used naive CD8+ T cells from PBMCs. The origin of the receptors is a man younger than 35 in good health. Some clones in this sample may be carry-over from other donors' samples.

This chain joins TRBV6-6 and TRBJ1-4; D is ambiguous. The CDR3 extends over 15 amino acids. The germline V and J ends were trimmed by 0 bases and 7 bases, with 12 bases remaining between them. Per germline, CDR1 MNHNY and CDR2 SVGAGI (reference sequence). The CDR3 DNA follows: TGTGCCAGCAGTTACTCGGATGACGATCGTGAAAAACTGTTTTTT. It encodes CASSYSDDDREKLFF.

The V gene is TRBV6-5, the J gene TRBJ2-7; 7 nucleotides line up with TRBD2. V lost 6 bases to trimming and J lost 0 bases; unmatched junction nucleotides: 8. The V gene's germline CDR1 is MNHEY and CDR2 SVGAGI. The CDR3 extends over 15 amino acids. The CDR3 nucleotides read TGTGCCAGCAGCCGTACTAGCGAGAGCTCCTACGAGCAGTACTTC. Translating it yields CASSRTSESSYEQYF.

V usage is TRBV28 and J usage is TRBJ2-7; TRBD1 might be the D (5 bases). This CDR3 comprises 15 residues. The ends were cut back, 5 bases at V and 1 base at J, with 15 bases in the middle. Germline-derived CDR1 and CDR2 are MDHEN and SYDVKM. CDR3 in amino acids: CASSPQAHRSYEQYF. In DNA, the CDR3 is TGTGCCAGCAGTCCCCAGGCCCACAGGTCCTACGAGCAGTACTTC.

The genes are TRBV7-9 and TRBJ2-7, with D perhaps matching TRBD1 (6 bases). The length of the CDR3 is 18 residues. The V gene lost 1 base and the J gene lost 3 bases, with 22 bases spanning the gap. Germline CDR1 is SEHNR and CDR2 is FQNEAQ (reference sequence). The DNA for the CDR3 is TGTGCCAGCAGCTTAGGGGGGCTGGCTTCCAAGTCAGTCTACGAGCAGTACTTC. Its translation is CASSLGGLASKSVYEQYF.

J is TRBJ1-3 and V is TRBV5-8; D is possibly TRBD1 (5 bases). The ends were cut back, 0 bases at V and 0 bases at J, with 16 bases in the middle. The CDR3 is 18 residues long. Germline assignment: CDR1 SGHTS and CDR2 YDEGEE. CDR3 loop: CASSLAVRRRGSGNTIYF. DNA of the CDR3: TGTGCCAGCAGCTTGGCTGTACGGCGGAGGGGCTCTGGAAACACCATATATTTT.

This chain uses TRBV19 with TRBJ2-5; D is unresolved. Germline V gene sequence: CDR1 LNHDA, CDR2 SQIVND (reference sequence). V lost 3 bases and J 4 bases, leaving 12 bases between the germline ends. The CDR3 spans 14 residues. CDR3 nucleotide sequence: TGTGCCAGTAGTATTGGTGGGGAAGGAGAGACCCAGTACTTC. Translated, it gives CASSIGGEGETQYF.

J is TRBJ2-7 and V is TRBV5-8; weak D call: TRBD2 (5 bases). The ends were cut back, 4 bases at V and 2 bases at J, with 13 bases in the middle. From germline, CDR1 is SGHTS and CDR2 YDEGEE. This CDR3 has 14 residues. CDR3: CASSPGVPAYEQYF. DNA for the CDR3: TGTGCCAGCAGCCCCGGGGTCCCCGCCTACGAGCAGTACTTC. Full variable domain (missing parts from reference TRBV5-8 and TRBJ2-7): EAGVTQSPTHLIKTRGQQATLRCSPISGHTSVYWYQQALGLGLQFLLWYDEGEERNRGNFPPRFSGRQFPNYSSELNVNALELEDSALYLCASSPGVPAYEQYFGPGTRLTVT.

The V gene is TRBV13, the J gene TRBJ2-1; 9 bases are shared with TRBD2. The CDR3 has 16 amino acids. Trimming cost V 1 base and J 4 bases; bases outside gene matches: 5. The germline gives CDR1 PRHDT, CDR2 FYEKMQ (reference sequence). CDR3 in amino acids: CASSLEDSGSYNEQFF. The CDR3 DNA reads TGTGCCAGCAGCTTAGAAGATAGCGGGAGTTACAATGAGCAGTTCTTC.

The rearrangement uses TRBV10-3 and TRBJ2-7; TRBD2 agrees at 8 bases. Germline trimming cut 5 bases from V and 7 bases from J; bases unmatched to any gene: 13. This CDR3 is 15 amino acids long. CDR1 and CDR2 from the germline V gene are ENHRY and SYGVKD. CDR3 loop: CAISTGLAGVGEQYF. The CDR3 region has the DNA TGTGCCATCAGTACTGGACTAGCAGGCGTCGGGGAGCAGTACTTC.

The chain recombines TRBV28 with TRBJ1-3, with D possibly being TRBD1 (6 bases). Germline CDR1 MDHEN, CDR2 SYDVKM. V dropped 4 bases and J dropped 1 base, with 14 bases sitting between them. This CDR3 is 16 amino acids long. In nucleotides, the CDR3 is TGTGCCAGCAGTTCCCACAGGGTTTCATCTGGAAACACCATATATTTT. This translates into CASSSHRVSSGNTIYF.

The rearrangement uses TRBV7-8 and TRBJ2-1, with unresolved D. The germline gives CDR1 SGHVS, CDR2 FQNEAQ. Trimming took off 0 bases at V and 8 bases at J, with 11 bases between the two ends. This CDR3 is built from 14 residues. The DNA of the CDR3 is TGTGCCAGCAGCTTAGCGCGAGCCCCCGATGAGCAGTTCTTC. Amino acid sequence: CASSLARAPDEQFF.

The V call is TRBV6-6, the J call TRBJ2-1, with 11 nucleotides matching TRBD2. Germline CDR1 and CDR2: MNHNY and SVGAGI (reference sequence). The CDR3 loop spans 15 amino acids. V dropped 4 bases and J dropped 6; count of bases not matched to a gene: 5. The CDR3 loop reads CASSLAGGGVNEQFF. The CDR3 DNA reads TGTGCCAGCAGTTTAGCGGGAGGGGGGGTCAATGAGCAGTTCTTC.

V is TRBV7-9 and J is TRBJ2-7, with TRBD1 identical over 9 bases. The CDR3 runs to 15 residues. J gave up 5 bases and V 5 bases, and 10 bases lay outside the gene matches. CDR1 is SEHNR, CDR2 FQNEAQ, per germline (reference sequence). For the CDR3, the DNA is TGTGCCAGCAGCCGATTTCGGGACAGGGCGGACGAGCAGTACTTC. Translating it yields CASSRFRDRADEQYF.

The CDR3 DNA is TGTGCCAGCAGTGCTAGCGGATTCTACGAGCAGTACTTC. Its protein product is CASSASGFYEQYF. The V call is TRBV28, the J call TRBJ2-7, with TRBD2 identical over 7 bases. V lost 5 bases to trimming and J lost 3 bases; unmatched junction nucleotides: 4. The CDR3 covers 13 residues. The V gene's germline CDR1 is MDHEN and CDR2 SYDVKM.

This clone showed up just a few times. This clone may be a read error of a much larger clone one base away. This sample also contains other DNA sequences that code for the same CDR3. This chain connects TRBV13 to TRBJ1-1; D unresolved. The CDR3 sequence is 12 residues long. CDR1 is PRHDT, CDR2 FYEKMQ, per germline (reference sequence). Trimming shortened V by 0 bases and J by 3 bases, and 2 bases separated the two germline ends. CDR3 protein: CASSLGDTEAFF. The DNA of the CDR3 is TGTGCCAGCAGCTTAGGGGACACTGAAGCTTTCTTT.

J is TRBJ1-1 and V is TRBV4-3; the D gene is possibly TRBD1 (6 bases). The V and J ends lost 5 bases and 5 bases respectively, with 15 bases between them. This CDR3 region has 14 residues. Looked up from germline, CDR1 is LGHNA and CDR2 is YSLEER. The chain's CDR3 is CASSEGGAGTEAFF. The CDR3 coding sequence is TGCGCCAGCAGCGAAGGGGGGGCAGGGACTGAAGCTTTCTTT.

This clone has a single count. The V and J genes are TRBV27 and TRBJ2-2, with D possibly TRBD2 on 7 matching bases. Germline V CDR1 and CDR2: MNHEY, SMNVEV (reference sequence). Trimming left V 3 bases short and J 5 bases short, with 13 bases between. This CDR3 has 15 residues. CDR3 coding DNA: TGTGCCAGCAGTTTGATCGGGGGGCGGACCGGGGAGCTGTTTTTT. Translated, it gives CASSLIGGRTGELFF.

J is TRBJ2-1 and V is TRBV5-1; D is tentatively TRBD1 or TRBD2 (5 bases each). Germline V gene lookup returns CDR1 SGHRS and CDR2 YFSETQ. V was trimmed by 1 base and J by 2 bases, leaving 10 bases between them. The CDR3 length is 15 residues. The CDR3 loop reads CASSLWDGTYNEQFF. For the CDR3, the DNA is TGCGCCAGCAGCTTGTGGGACGGTACCTACAATGAGCAGTTCTTC.